A selection of T cell receptor beta chains follows, all from one sample in a study of Graves' ophthalmopathy and Graves' hyperthyroidism. TCRdb itself ran the multiplex PCR reads through MiXCR, one entry per CDR3 protein. This table holds a few hundred thousand distinct CDR3 sequences, over 15% found once. Material for sequencing was peripheral blood. The receptors originated from a woman between 18 and 29 years old with stable Graves' hyperthyroidism. Both conserved end residues are part of each CDR3. D genes are given only for firm matches. The listing skips clone size in some rows; elsewhere it reads once, few, many or a size class.

V gene: TRBV5-1
D gene: TRBD1
clone size: many
J gene: TRBJ1-2
CDR3 DNA: TGCGCCAGCAGCTTAAACTACAGGACAGGGCAGGGCTATGGCTACACCTTC
CDR3 protein: CASSLNYRTGQGYGYTF

V gene: TRBV19
D gene: NA
clone size: few
J gene: TRBJ2-1
CDR3 DNA: TGTGCCAGTAGTGGAGGGGAAACCTACAATGAGCAGTTCTTC
CDR3 protein: CASSGGETYNEQFF

V gene: TRBV29-1
D gene: NA
clone size: many
J gene: TRBJ1-2
CDR3 DNA: TGCAGCGTTGAATTAGGATCCTATGGCTACACCTTC
CDR3 protein: CSVELGSYGYTF

V gene: TRBV7-2
D gene: TRBD2
clone size: many
J gene: TRBJ2-5
CDR3 DNA: TGTGCCAGCAGCTTAAGCGGGGGGCAAAAAGAGACCCAGTACTTC
CDR3 protein: CASSLSGGQKETQYF

V gene: TRBV20-1
D gene: TRBD2
clone size: many
J gene: TRBJ2-5
CDR3 DNA: TGCAGTGCGGTAGCGGGGGCCCCGGAGACCCAGTACTTC
CDR3 protein: CSAVAGAPETQYF

V gene: TRBV6-5
D gene: NA
clone size: many
J gene: TRBJ2-7
CDR3 DNA: TGTGCCAGCAGCCCCCCGGGCGAGCAGTACTTC
CDR3 protein: CASSPPGEQYF

V gene: TRBV6-5
D gene: NA
clone size: few
J gene: TRBJ1-2
CDR3 DNA: TGTGCCAGCAGTTACTCGTGGGGGGAGATTAAAAACTATGGCTACACCTTC
CDR3 protein: CASSYSWGEIKNYGYTF

V gene: TRBV27
D gene: NA
clone size: NA
J gene: TRBJ2-7
CDR3 DNA: TGTGCCAGCAGTTCGGGGGACAGCACCTACGAGCAGTACTTC
CDR3 protein: CASSSGDSTYEQYF

V gene: TRBV29-1
D gene: TRBD1
clone size: many
J gene: TRBJ2-7
CDR3 DNA: TGCAGCGCCGTCCGGGACAGTGACGAGCAGTACTTC
CDR3 protein: CSAVRDSDEQYF

V gene: TRBV18
D gene: TRBD1
clone size: few
J gene: TRBJ1-1
CDR3 DNA: TGTGCCAGCTCACCGGGGGGGACAGCAGGCACTGAAGCTTTCTTT
CDR3 protein: CASSPGGTAGTEAFF

V gene: TRBV9
D gene: NA
clone size: few
J gene: TRBJ1-5
CDR3 DNA: TGTGCCAGCAGCCCGGGGTTTGGAGGGATTTGGCCCCAGCATTTT
CDR3 protein: CASSPGFGGIWPQHF

V gene: TRBV12-3/TRBV12-4
D gene: NA
clone size: many
J gene: TRBJ2-2
CDR3 DNA: TGTGCCAGTGACAGCGAAGGTTCCGGGGAGCTGTTTTTT
CDR3 protein: CASDSEGSGELFF

V gene: TRBV20-1
D gene: TRBD1
clone size: few
J gene: TRBJ2-5
CDR3 DNA: TGCAGTGCTAGAAAGTCCAGACAGGGCCTGCGTCTAGAGACCCAGTACTTC
CDR3 protein: CSARKSRQGLRLETQYF

V gene: TRBV7-8
D gene: TRBD1
clone size: NA
J gene: TRBJ1-2
CDR3 DNA: TGTGCCAGCAGCTTAAGGGGCAGGGGGGCGCTTAACTATGGCTACACCTTC
CDR3 protein: CASSLRGRGALNYGYTF

V gene: TRBV12-3/TRBV12-4
D gene: NA
clone size: many
J gene: TRBJ2-7
CDR3 DNA: TGTGCCAGCAGTTTTAAGGGGGTTGGGTCCTACGAGCAGTACTTC
CDR3 protein: CASSFKGVGSYEQYF

V gene: TRBV6-2/TRBV6-3
D gene: TRBD1
clone size: many
J gene: TRBJ1-6
CDR3 DNA: TGTGCCAGCAGTCGACGTACAGGGGTGTATAATTCACCCCTCCACTTT
CDR3 protein: CASSRRTGVYNSPLHF

V gene: TRBV7-8
D gene: TRBD1
clone size: many
J gene: TRBJ2-5
CDR3 DNA: TGTGCCAGCATTAGGCGGGGACAGGGGGGAAAAGAGACCCAGTACTTC
CDR3 protein: CASIRRGQGGKETQYF

V gene: TRBV11-3
D gene: TRBD1
clone size: NA
J gene: TRBJ1-2
CDR3 DNA: TGTGCCAGCAGCCGGACAGGGGGCTTTTATGGCTACGCCTTC
CDR3 protein: CASSRTGGFYGYAF

V gene: TRBV11-2
D gene: NA
clone size: many
J gene: TRBJ1-1
CDR3 DNA: TGTGCCAGCAGCCTGACTTACAGGGTCGACATGAACACTGAAGCTTTCTTT
CDR3 protein: CASSLTYRVDMNTEAFF

V gene: TRBV5-1
D gene: NA
clone size: many
J gene: TRBJ1-6
CDR3 DNA: TGCGCCAGCAGCTTGCAGGACGGACATAATTCACCCCTCCACTTT
CDR3 protein: CASSLQDGHNSPLHF

V gene: TRBV11-2
D gene: TRBD2
clone size: many
J gene: TRBJ2-5
CDR3 DNA: TGTGCCAGCAGCTTGGGGGGTAGCGGGGGCCCTCAAGAGACCCAGTACTTC
CDR3 protein: CASSLGGSGGPQETQYF

V gene: TRBV2
D gene: NA
clone size: many
J gene: TRBJ1-1
CDR3 DNA: TGTGCCAGCAGCGCCCGCAGGGTAAACACTGAAGCTTTCTTT
CDR3 protein: CASSARRVNTEAFF

V gene: TRBV12-3/TRBV12-4
D gene: NA
clone size: many
J gene: TRBJ1-1
CDR3 DNA: TGTGCCAGCAGTTTCGTCTTTCTTCGGGACACTGAAGCTTTCTTT
CDR3 protein: CASSFVFLRDTEAFF

V gene: TRBV6-1
D gene: NA
clone size: many
J gene: TRBJ1-6
CDR3 DNA: TGTGCCAGCAGTGAAGTGGGTAGGACTAATTCACCCCTCCACTTT
CDR3 protein: CASSEVGRTNSPLHF

V gene: TRBV19
D gene: TRBD1
clone size: many
J gene: TRBJ2-4
CDR3 DNA: TGTGCCAGTAGTATGAACCGAAGGGGGCTAGCCAAAAACATTCAGTACTTC
CDR3 protein: CASSMNRRGLAKNIQYF

V gene: TRBV12-3/TRBV12-4
D gene: TRBD1
clone size: many
J gene: TRBJ2-2
CDR3 DNA: TGTGCCAGCGGGCCAGGACAGGGGTGGCACACCGGGGAGCTGTTTTTT
CDR3 protein: CASGPGQGWHTGELFF

V gene: TRBV27
D gene: NA
clone size: few
J gene: TRBJ2-5
CDR3 DNA: TGTGCCAGCAAAGGTGGAATCAGGCCCCAAGAGACCCAGTACTTC
CDR3 protein: CASKGGIRPQETQYF

V gene: TRBV19
D gene: TRBD1
clone size: many
J gene: TRBJ1-2
CDR3 DNA: TGTGCCAGTAGTTTCGCGGGACAGAAGTATGGCTACACCTTC
CDR3 protein: CASSFAGQKYGYTF

V gene: TRBV11-2
D gene: TRBD1
clone size: NA
J gene: TRBJ1-5
CDR3 DNA: TGTGCCAGCAGCTTATATGGGACAGATAGCAATCAGCCCCAGCATTTT
CDR3 protein: CASSLYGTDSNQPQHF